The following is a TCR beta chain sequence with its context. This sample is drawn from a study of blood T cell repertoires in COVID-19. Study overall: COVID-19 samples collected from the United States, Italy and Spain covered acute and convalescent phases. PBMCs, B-cell-depleted T cells, or T cells provided the cDNA or gDNA that made up the material.

Per the original methods: Amplified reference gene primers provided the basis for estimating nucleated cell counts. The repertoire was sequenced with immunoSEQ multiplex PCR; TCRdb's copy has only in-frame clones and lacks some. That table is the source of V, J and clone size, and D and trimming were worked out from the DNA. Found here are about 150,000 clones, approximately 80% of them singletons; the top ten hold less than 4.5%. The CDR3 covers 17 residues. The ends were cut back, 8 bases at V and 3 bases at J, with 25 bases in the middle. The germline V gene encodes CDR1 LNHDA and CDR2 SQIVND (reference sequence).

This chain connects TRBV19 to TRBJ1-1; D ambiguous. This clonotype was obtained from a woman of 80 years or more with acute or convalescent COVID-19. Specimen: peripheral blood. CDR3 sequence reads: CASVFRTSEGWDTEAFF. The DNA for the CDR3 is TGTGCCAGTGTATTTAGGACTTCCGAAGGCTGGGACACTGAAGCTTTCTTT. The entire variable domain, with the rest obtained from reference TRBV19 and TRBJ1-1, is as follows: DGGITQSPKYLFRKEGQNVTLSCEQNLNHDAMYWYRQDPGQGLRLIYYSQIVNDFQKGDIAEGYSVSREKKESFPLTVTSAQKNPTAFYLCASVFRTSEGWDTEAFFGQGTRLTVV.